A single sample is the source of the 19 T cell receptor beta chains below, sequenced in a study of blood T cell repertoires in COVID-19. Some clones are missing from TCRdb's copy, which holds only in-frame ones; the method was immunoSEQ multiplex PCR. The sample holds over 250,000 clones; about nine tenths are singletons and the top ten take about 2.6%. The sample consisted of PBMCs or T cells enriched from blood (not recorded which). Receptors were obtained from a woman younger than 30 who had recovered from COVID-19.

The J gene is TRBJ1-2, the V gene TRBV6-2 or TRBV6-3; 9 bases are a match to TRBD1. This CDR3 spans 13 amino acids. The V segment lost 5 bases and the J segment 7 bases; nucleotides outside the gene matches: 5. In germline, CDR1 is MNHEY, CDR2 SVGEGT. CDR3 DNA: TGTGCCAGCAGTCAGGGGACAGGGAGTGGCTACACCTTC. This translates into CASSQGTGSGYTF.

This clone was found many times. CDR3 sequence: CASSLHTANTEAFF. The CDR3 DNA reads as TGCGCCAGCAGCTTGCACACAGCGAACACTGAAGCTTTCTTT. This chain uses TRBV5-1 with TRBJ1-1; D is undetermined. The V end lost 1 base, the J end lost 1 base, and 8 bases lay between the germline ends. This CDR3 comprises 14 residues. Germline V gene sequence: CDR1 SGHRS, CDR2 YFSETQ.

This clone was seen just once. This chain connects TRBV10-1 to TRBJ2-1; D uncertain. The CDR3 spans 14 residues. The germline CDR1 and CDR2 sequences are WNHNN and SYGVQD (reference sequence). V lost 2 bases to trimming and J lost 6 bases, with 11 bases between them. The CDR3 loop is CASSEALSGNEQFF. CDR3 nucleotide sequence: TGCGCCAGCAGTGAGGCCCTCTCCGGCAATGAGCAGTTCTTC.

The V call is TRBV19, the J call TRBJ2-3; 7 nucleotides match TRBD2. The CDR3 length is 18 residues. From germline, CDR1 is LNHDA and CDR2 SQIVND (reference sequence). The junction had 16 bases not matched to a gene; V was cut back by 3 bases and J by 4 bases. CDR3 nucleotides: TGTGCCAGTAGTATCAAAGCGGGAAGGAGTGGGGCAGCAGATACGCAGTATTTT. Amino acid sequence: CASSIKAGRSGAADTQYF.

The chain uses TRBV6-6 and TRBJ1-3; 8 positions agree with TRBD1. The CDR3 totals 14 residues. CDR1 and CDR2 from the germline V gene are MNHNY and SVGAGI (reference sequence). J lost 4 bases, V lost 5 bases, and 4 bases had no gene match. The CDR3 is CASSPWTGGNTIYF. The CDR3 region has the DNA TGTGCCAGCAGTCCTTGGACAGGGGGAAACACCATATATTTT.

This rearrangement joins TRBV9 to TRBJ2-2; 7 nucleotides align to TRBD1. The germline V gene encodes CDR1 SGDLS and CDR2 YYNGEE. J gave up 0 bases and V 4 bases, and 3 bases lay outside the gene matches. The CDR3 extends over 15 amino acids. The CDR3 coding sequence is TGTGCCAGCAGCCCGACAGGGACGAACACCGGGGAGCTGTTTTTT. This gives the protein CASSPTGTNTGELFF.

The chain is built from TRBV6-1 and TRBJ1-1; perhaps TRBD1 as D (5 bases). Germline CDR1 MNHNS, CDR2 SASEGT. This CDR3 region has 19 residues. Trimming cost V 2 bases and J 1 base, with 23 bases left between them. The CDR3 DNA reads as TGTGCCAGCAGTGAATTATACAGGCCATACCTACCTGAGAACACTGAAGCTTTCTTT. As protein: CASSELYRPYLPENTEAFF.

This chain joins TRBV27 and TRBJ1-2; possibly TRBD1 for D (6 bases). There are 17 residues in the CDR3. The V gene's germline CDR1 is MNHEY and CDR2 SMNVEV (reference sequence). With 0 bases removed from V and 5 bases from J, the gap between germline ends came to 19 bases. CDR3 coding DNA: TGTGCCAGCAGTTTATCGCCGGCGGGGGGCGCGCTATATGGCTACACCTTC. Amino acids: CASSLSPAGGALYGYTF.

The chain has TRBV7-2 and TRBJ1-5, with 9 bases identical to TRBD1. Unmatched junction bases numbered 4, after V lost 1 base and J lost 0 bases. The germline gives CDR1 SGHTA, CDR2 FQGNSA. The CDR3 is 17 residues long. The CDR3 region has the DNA TGTGCCAGCAGCTTAGGACAGGGGGACTATAGCAATCAGCCCCAGCATTTT. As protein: CASSLGQGDYSNQPQHF.

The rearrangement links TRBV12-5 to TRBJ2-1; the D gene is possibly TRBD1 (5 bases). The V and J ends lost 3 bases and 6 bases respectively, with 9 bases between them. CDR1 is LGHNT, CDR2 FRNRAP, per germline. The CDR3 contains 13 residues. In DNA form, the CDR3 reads TGTGCTAGTGGTTTCGGGCAGGGCAATGAGCAGTTCTTC. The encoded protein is CASGFGQGNEQFF.

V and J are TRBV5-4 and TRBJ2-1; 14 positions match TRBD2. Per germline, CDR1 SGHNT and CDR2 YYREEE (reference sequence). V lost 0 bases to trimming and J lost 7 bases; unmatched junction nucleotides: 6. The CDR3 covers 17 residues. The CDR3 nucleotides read TGTGCCAGCAGCTTGGGTGGGACTAGCGGGAGTAGGAATGAGCAGTTCTTC. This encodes CASSLGGTSGSRNEQFF.

CDR3 sequence: CASSPLTVPNTEAFF. The CDR3 nucleotides read TGTGCCAGCTCACCACTGACAGTCCCGAACACTGAAGCTTTCTTT. The V call is TRBV18, the J call TRBJ1-1, with D possibly being TRBD1 (5 bases). There are 15 residues in the CDR3. The V and J ends lost 1 base and 1 base respectively, with 10 bases between them. Germline CDR1 and CDR2: KGHSH and LQKENI.

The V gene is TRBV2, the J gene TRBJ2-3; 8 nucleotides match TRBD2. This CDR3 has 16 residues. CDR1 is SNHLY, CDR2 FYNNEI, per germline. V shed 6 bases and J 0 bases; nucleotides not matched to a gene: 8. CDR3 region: CASSGGDFPSTDTQYF. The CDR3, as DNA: TGTGCCAGCAGCGGGGGGGACTTTCCAAGCACAGATACGCAGTATTTT.

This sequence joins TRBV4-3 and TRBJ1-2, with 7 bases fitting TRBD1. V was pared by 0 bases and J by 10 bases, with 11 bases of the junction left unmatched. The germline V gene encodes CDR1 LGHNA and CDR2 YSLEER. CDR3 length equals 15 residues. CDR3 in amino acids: CASSQDRGTEGAYTF. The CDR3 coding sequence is TGCGCCAGCAGCCAAGATCGAGGGACAGAGGGTGCCTACACCTTC.

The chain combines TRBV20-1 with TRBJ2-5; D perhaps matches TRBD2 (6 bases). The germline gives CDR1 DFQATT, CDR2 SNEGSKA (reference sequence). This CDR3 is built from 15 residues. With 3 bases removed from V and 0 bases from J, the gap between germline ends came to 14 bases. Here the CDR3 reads CSASPGSAYQETQYF. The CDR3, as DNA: TGCAGTGCTAGTCCCGGGAGCGCGTACCAAGAGACCCAGTACTTC.

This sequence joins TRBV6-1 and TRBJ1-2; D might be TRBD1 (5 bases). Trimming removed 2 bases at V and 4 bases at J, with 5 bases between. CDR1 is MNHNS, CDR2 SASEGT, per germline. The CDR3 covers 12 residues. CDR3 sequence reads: CASSEQGYGYTF. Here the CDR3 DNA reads TGTGCCAGCAGTGAACAGGGCTATGGCTACACCTTC.

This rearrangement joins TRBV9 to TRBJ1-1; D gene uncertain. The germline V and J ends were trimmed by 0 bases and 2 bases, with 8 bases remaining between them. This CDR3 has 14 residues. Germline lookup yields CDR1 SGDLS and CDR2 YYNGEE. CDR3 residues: CASSVGAENTEAFF. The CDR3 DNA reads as TGTGCCAGCAGCGTAGGTGCGGAAAACACTGAAGCTTTCTTT.

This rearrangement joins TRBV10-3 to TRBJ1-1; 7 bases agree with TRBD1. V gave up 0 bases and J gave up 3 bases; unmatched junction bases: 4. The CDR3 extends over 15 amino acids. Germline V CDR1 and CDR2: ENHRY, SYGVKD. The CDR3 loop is CAISESGTADTEAFF. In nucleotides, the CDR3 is TGTGCCATCAGTGAGTCCGGGACAGCGGACACTGAAGCTTTCTTT.

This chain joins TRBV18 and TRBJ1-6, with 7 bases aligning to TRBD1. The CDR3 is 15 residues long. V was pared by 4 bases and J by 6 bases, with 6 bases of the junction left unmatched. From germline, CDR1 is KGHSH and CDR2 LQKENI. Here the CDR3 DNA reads TGTGCCAGCTCACGCGACAGGGTCGGTAATTCACCCCTCCACTTT. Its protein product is CASSRDRVGNSPLHF.